The rows below give T cell receptor beta chains drawn from one sample of a study of OX40 agonist ivuxolimab in advanced cancers. Libraries were prepared by immunoSEQ multiplex PCR; TCRdb keeps only in-frame clonotypes and omits some of them. In the table there are about 55,000 clones, about 82% of which are singletons. This specimen consisted of CD4+ or CD8+ T cells sorted from blood, obtained in a trial of the OX40 agonist ivuxolimab. Receptor source: an adult with an advanced solid tumor such as melanoma, head and neck, liver or kidney cancer. Each CDR3 is given with its conserved first and last residue. Each record gives: clone size, V gene, J gene, CDR3 protein. Size tells how often a clone was seen (once, few, many) or the class of an expanded clone, and some rows leave it out.

-	TRBV4-3	TRBJ2-4	CASSQAGTKNIQYF
-	TRBV5-4	TRBJ2-3	CASSPHGGAGGEDTQYF
-	TRBV18	TRBJ1-3	CASSPSGMGNTIYF
-	TRBV7-9	TRBJ2-3	CASSLVGDADTQYF
few	TRBV21-1	TRBJ1-5	CASSKLSGAGNQPQHF
-	TRBV29-1	TRBJ2-5	CSAGVAGGQETQYF
-	TRBV19	TRBJ2-1	CASSTRPGMSHNEQFF
many	TRBV10-1	TRBJ1-6	CASISSSYNSPLHF
many	TRBV6-1	TRBJ2-3	CASGGLGNTDTQYF
-	TRBV6-5	TRBJ1-1	CASSYSLGASAFF
once	TRBV28	TRBJ2-5	CASSPPGLQETQYF
-	TRBV11-2	TRBJ2-5	CASSLGPELQETQYF